These 29 T cell receptor beta chains came from one sample sequenced in a study of identical twins. Each CDR3 protein gets one entry after TCRdb re-called the 5' RACE reads with MiXCR. The sample lists 500,000 to 700,000 distinct CDR3 sequences, under 8.5% occurring once. This same sample was also part of a study on yellow fever vaccine responses in identical twins.

Sequenced input: PBMCs. These receptors were taken from a woman aged 18-35 years in good health.

This sequence joins TRBV5-5 and TRBJ2-2; 7 bases are a match to TRBD2. Trimming cost V 1 base and J 5 bases; bases outside gene matches: 14. CDR1 is SGHKS and CDR2 is YYEKEE in the germline V gene (reference sequence). This CDR3 has 18 amino acids. In nucleotides, the CDR3 is TGTGCCAGCAGCTTGTACGGGGCAATGACGGGGGGAACCGGGGAGCTGTTTTTT. This gives the protein CASSLYGAMTGGTGELFF.

This clonotype was seen more than once but under ten times. This chain uses TRBV27 with TRBJ2-7, with 10 bases that match TRBD2. Germline CDR1 and CDR2: MNHEY and SMNVEV (reference sequence). The CDR3 contains 15 residues. The ends lost 3 bases at V and 2 bases at J; junction bases unmatched: 4. The CDR3 sequence is CASSFILAGAYEQYF. CDR3 DNA sequence: TGTGCCAGCAGTTTTATCCTAGCGGGGGCCTACGAGCAGTACTTC.

The CDR3 protein is CSARDQGPSNTGELFF. The CDR3 bases are TGCAGTGCTAGAGACCAGGGACCCTCGAACACCGGGGAGCTGTTTTTT. The chain uses TRBV20-1 and TRBJ2-2; D could derive from TRBD1 or TRBD2 (5 bases each). Trimming pared 0 bases from V and 0 bases from J, leaving 11 bases between. Germline values: CDR1 DFQATT, CDR2 SNEGSKA (reference sequence). The CDR3 loop spans 16 amino acids.

V and J are TRBV28 and TRBJ2-7; the match to TRBD1 covers 7 bases. CDR3 length: 13 amino acids. With 5 bases clipped from V and 8 bases from J, the junction kept 9 bases outside the gene matches. CDR1 is MDHEN and CDR2 is SYDVKM in the germline V gene. The CDR3: CASSTRTGFKQYV. Written as DNA, the CDR3 is TGTGCCAGCAGTACACGGACAGGTTTTAAGCAGTACGTC.

This clonotype was seen more than once but under ten times. This chain links TRBV7-9 with TRBJ2-5; 8 positions match TRBD2. V lost 0 bases to trimming and J lost 2 bases; unmatched junction nucleotides: 5. CDR1 and CDR2 from the germline V gene are SEHNR and FQNEAQ (reference sequence). The CDR3 covers 16 residues. The CDR3 loop is CASSLAASGFQETQYF. CDR3 nucleotide sequence: TGTGCCAGCAGCTTAGCGGCTAGCGGGTTTCAAGAGACCCAGTACTTC.

This clonotype was seen repeatedly, ten times or more. V usage is TRBV20-1 and J usage is TRBJ1-1; D ambiguous. This CDR3 contains 11 residues. The V gene's germline CDR1 is DFQATT and CDR2 SNEGSKA (reference sequence). Trimming left V 3 bases short and J 6 bases short, with 8 bases between. CDR3 protein: CSASRDAEAFF. CDR3 sequence (DNA): TGCAGTGCTAGCCGGGATGCTGAAGCTTTCTTT.

This clonotype occurred a few times. The genes are TRBV20-1 and TRBJ2-1, with 7 positions matching TRBD2. V shed 3 bases and J 4 bases; nucleotides not matched to a gene: 6. There are 14 residues in the CDR3. Germline assignment: CDR1 DFQATT and CDR2 SNEGSKA (reference sequence). In nucleotides, the CDR3 is TGCAGTGCTAGTCCTCGCGGGAGTTACAATGAGCAGTTCTTC. Translated: CSASPRGSYNEQFF.

This clonotype was observed a few times. This sequence joins TRBV5-1 and TRBJ2-6, with a weak D call TRBD2 (5 bases). V was cut by 3 bases and J by 0 bases, with 10 bases left in between. Germline CDR1 reads SGHRS; CDR2 reads YFSETQ. The CDR3 has 16 amino acids. CDR3 residues: CASSSPGSSGANVLTF. Written as DNA, the CDR3 is TGCGCCAGCAGCTCGCCGGGGAGCTCTGGGGCCAACGTCCTGACTTTC.

The genes are TRBV20-1 and TRBJ2-6; D possibly uses TRBD1 or TRBD2 (6 bases each). Deletions cut 5 bases from V and 2 bases from J, with 10 bases between. Germline V gives CDR1 DFQATT, CDR2 SNEGSKA (reference sequence). The CDR3 totals 14 residues. CDR3 sequence reads: CSAPGATGANVLTF. DNA of the CDR3: TGCAGTGCTCCGGGGGCAACTGGGGCCAACGTCCTGACTTTC.

The chain employs TRBV2 and TRBJ2-5; weak D call: TRBD2 (6 bases). The V end was cut by 8 bases, the J end by 2 bases, with 12 bases between. The CDR3 totals 13 residues. Germline lookup yields CDR1 SNHLY and CDR2 FYNNEI. DNA for the CDR3: TGTGCCAGCGGTGGGGGGTTACAAGAGACCCAGTACTTC. Translated: CASGGGLQETQYF.

This chain joins TRBV10-3 and TRBJ2-7; 9 bases agree with TRBD2. Losses at the gene ends were 0 bases for V and 7 bases for J; bases not matched to a gene: 7. Germline CDR1 ENHRY, CDR2 SYGVKD. The CDR3 totals 15 residues. The CDR3 bases are TGTGCCATCAGTGAGTCGGGTAGCGGGGGATATGAGCAGTACGTC. It yields the protein CAISESGSGGYEQYV.

This clonotype was seen more than once but under ten times. This rearrangement joins TRBV5-1 to TRBJ2-1, with D perhaps TRBD2 (6 bases). Trimming took 3 bases from V and 5 from J, leaving 21 bases between them. The CDR3 consists of 17 residues. Per germline, CDR1 SGHRS and CDR2 YFSETQ. The CDR3 bases are TGCGCCAGCAGCTACTCTTCTAGCGACCGTTTCCACAATGAGCAGTTCTTC. Translated: CASSYSSSDRFHNEQFF.

This clonotype was detected ten times or more. This chain joins TRBV6-1 and TRBJ2-1, with 14 bases lining up with TRBD2. V trimming: 5 bases; J trimming: 14 bases; junction bases outside the gene matches: 14. CDR3 length: 16 residues. Germline V gives CDR1 MNHNS, CDR2 SASEGT. DNA of the CDR3: TGTGCCAGCAGTCCCGCGTGGACTAGCGGGAGGATTGACGAGTTCTTC. This sequence encodes CASSPAWTSGRIDEFF.

This clonotype was counted a few times. The V call is TRBV10-3, the J call TRBJ1-1; weak D call: TRBD1 (6 bases). This CDR3 comprises 15 residues. Per germline, CDR1 ENHRY and CDR2 SYGVKD. V lost 10 bases to trimming and J lost 1 base, with 19 bases between them. CDR3 in amino acids: CATALTGSRNTEAFF. The CDR3 nucleotides read TGTGCCACCGCCCTGACAGGCTCCCGGAACACTGAAGCTTTCTTT.

This chain's CDR3 is CSVERGTGLRYGYTF. The CDR3 DNA sequence: TGCAGCGTTGAAAGAGGGACAGGGCTTAGGTATGGCTACACCTTC. The chain links TRBV29-1 to TRBJ1-2; 9 bases map to TRBD1. CDR3 length: 15 amino acids. The ends lost 2 bases at V and 5 bases at J; junction bases unmatched: 9. Germline V gene data show CDR1 as SQVTM and CDR2 as ANQGSEA.

The V call is TRBV10-3, the J call TRBJ2-1, with 11 positions matching TRBD2. The CDR3 contains 17 residues. From germline, CDR1 is ENHRY and CDR2 SYGVKD. V lost 8 bases, J lost 7 bases, and 16 bases stayed unmatched. CDR3 nucleotide sequence: TGTGCCATCGGCGTGCAGGGACTAGCGGAGAGGGGTAATGAGCAGTTCTTC. Amino acids: CAIGVQGLAERGNEQFF.

The chain is built from TRBV7-6 and TRBJ2-2; the D gene is possibly TRBD1 (6 bases). Germline lookup yields CDR1 SGHVS and CDR2 FNYEAQ. Trimming shortened V by 1 base and J by 4 bases, and 10 bases separated the two germline ends. The CDR3 length is 15 residues. CDR3 in DNA: TGTGCCAGCAGCTTAGGGGACATCTCCACCGGGGAGCTGTTTTTT. Encoded protein: CASSLGDISTGELFF. The variable domain in full, with the rest retrieved from reference TRBV7-6 and TRBJ2-2, is GAGVSQSPRYKVTKRGQDVALRCDPISGHVSLYWYRQALGQGPEFLTYFNYEAQQDKSGLPNDRFSAERPEGSISTLTIQRTEQRDSAMYRCASSLGDISTGELFFGEGSRLTVL.

This clonotype was counted many times. This chain uses TRBV20-1 with TRBJ2-7; D is ambiguous. The V gene lost 3 bases and the J gene lost 4 bases, with 16 bases spanning the gap. Germline V gene data show CDR1 as DFQATT and CDR2 as SNEGSKA (reference sequence). CDR3 size: 14 residues. CDR3 DNA sequence: TGCAGTGCTAGTCCTCCCCTAGACGCTTACGAGCAGTACGTC. It codes for CSASPPLDAYEQYV.

This clonotype was observed at least ten times. The gene calls are TRBV10-1 and TRBJ2-7; D remains ambiguous. Germline CDR1 is WNHNN and CDR2 is SYGVQD (reference sequence). CDR3 length: 14 amino acids. With 3 bases removed from V and 2 bases from J, the gap between germline ends came to 11 bases. CDR3 DNA: TGCGCCAGCAGTGAAGAGGAGATCCCCTACGAGCAGTACTTC. Translation: CASSEEEIPYEQYF.

This clonotype was seen at least ten times. V usage is TRBV4-1 and J usage is TRBJ1-1, with D uncertain. Per germline, CDR1 MGHRA and CDR2 YSYEKL. The CDR3 consists of 15 residues. V lost 0 bases and J 0 bases, leaving 8 bases between the germline ends. CDR3 region: CASSQDGGVNTEAFF. DNA for the CDR3: TGCGCCAGCAGCCAAGACGGCGGGGTGAACACTGAAGCTTTCTTT.

This clonotype was picked up a small number of times. This rearrangement joins TRBV19 to TRBJ1-1, with D uncertain. The V and J ends lost 3 bases and 5 bases respectively, with 7 bases between them. The CDR3 is 12 amino acids. Germline loops: CDR1 LNHDA, CDR2 SQIVND (reference sequence). CDR3 bases: TGTGCCAGTAGTATTTGGGGTACTGAAGCTTTCTTT. This gives the protein CASSIWGTEAFF.

In its sample, this clonotype was seen a few times. The chain couples TRBV6-1 to TRBJ2-1, with D possibly matching TRBD1 (5 bases). This CDR3 comprises 14 residues. V was trimmed by 2 bases and J by 4 bases, leaving 9 bases between them. CDR1 and CDR2 (germline): MNHNS, SASEGT. CDR3 loop: CASSELKGYNEQFF. CDR3 sequence (DNA): TGTGCCAGCAGTGAATTAAAGGGGTACAATGAGCAGTTCTTC.

The rearrangement joins TRBV20-1 to TRBJ2-5; 12 bases line up with TRBD2. Per germline, CDR1 DFQATT and CDR2 SNEGSKA (reference sequence). V shed 0 bases and J 2 bases; nucleotides not matched to a gene: 13. The CDR3 covers 19 residues. The CDR3 region is CSARDREGLAGTTQETQYF. For the CDR3, the DNA is TGCAGTGCTAGAGATCGGGAAGGACTAGCGGGAACGACGCAAGAGACCCAGTACTTC.

This clonotype has more than one count but fewer than ten. This chain connects TRBV28 to TRBJ2-3, with D uncertain. V was pared by 3 bases and J by 1 base, with 8 bases between. In germline, CDR1 is MDHEN, CDR2 SYDVKM. This CDR3 region has 14 residues. The CDR3 loop reads CASSLNDGTDTQYF. The DNA of the CDR3 is TGTGCCAGCAGTTTGAACGATGGCACAGATACGCAGTATTTT.

CDR3 sequence: CASSLEAGINTEAFF. As DNA, the CDR3 is TGTGCCAGCAGCTTAGAGGCAGGGATAAACACTGAAGCTTTCTTT. The chain joins TRBV7-6 to TRBJ1-1; maybe TRBD1 (5 bases). The CDR3 contains 15 residues. Trimming pared 1 base from V and 2 bases from J, leaving 11 bases between. CDR1 SGHVS and CDR2 FNYEAQ come from the germline V gene.

This clonotype occurred many times. V is TRBV29-1 and J is TRBJ2-2; D remains unclear. With 1 base removed from V and 1 base from J, the gap between germline ends came to 4 bases. The CDR3 is made up of 13 amino acids. Germline-derived CDR1 and CDR2 are SQVTM and ANQGSEA. CDR3 nucleotide sequence: TGCAGCGTTGAAGGGTTGAACACCGGGGAGCTGTTTTTT. Residues: CSVEGLNTGELFF.

This clonotype was seen many times. V is TRBV12-3 or TRBV12-4 and J is TRBJ2-1, with a tentative D call TRBD2 (6 bases). V lost 6 bases and J 5 bases, leaving 11 bases between the germline ends. The CDR3 sequence is 13 residues long. The CDR3 sequence is CASSPTRNNEQFF. The CDR3 DNA is TGTGCCAGCAGCCCGACTAGGAACAATGAGCAGTTCTTC.

This clonotype was seen repeatedly, ten times or more. The chain links TRBV25-1 to TRBJ2-1; the D call may be TRBD1 or TRBD2 (5 bases each). The CDR3 sequence is 16 residues long. CDR1 and CDR2 (germline): MGHDK, SYGVNS. V lost 6 bases and J 6 bases, leaving 21 bases between the germline ends. CDR3 bases: TGTGCCAGCAGGGGGATGTTCGGGCAGGGACCCAATGAGCAGTTCTTC. It codes for CASRGMFGQGPNEQFF.

This clonotype was picked up a small number of times. V is TRBV29-1 and J is TRBJ2-5; D possibly matches TRBD1 or TRBD2 (5 bases each). This CDR3 comprises 14 residues. V was trimmed by 7 bases and J by 2 bases, leaving 17 bases between them. CDR1 and CDR2 (germline): SQVTM, ANQGSEA. The DNA of the CDR3 is TGCAGCGCCCACCGGGACGGAACTCAAGAGACCCAGTACTTC. Translating gives CSAHRDGTQETQYF.